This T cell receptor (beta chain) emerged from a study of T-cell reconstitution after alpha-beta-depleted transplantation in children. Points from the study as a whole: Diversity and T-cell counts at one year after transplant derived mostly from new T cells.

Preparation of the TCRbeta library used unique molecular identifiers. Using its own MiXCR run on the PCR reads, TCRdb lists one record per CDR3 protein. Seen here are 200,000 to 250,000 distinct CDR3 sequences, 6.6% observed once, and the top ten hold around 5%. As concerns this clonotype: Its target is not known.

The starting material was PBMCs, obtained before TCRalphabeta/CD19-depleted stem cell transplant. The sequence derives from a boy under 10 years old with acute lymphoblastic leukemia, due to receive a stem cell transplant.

The CDR3 protein is CASSLNVGPYEQYF. The CDR3 nucleotides are TGCGCCAGCAGCTTGAACGTGGGCCCCTACGAGCAGTACTTC. This rearrangement joins TRBV5-1 to TRBJ2-7; D gene uncertain. Germline CDR1 SGHRS, CDR2 YFSETQ. The CDR3 length is 14 residues. V lost 1 base and J 2 bases, leaving 10 bases between the germline ends.